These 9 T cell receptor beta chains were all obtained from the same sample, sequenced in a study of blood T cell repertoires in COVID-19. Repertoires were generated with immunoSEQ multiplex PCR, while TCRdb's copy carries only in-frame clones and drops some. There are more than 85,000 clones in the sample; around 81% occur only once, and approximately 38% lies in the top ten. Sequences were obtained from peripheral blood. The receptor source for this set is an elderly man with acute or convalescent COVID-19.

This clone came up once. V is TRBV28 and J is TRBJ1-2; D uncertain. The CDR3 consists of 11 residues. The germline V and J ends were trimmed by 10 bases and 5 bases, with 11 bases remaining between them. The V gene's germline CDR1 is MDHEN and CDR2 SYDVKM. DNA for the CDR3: TGTGCCATCGGCGGGATTTATGGCTACACCTTC. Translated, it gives CAIGGIYGYTF.

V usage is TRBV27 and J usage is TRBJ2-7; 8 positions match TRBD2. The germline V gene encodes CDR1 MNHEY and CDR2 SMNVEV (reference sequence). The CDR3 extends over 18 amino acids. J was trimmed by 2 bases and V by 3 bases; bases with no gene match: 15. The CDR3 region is CASSLGPGLAGPTYEQYF. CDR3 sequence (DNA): TGTGCCAGCAGTTTGGGGCCTGGGTTAGCGGGGCCAACCTACGAGCAGTACTTC.

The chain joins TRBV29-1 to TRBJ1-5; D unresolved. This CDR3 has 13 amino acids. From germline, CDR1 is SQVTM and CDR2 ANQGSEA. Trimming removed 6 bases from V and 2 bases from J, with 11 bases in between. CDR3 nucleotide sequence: TGCAGCGTCCTGACCGGGGGCAATCAGCCCCAGCATTTT. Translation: CSVLTGGNQPQHF.

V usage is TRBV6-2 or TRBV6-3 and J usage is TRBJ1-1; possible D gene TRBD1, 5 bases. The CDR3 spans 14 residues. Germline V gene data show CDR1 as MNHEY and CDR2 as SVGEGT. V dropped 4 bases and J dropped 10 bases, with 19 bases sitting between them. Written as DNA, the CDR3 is TGTGCCAGCAGTTTTGCGGGGACTCGACTGGTAGCTTTCTTT. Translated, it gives CASSFAGTRLVAFF.

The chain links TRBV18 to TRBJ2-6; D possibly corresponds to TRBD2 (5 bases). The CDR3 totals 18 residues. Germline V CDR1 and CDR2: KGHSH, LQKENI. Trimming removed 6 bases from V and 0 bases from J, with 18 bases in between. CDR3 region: CASSPIEGRSSGANVLTF. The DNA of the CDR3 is TGTGCCAGCTCCCCGATTGAGGGTCGCAGCTCTGGGGCCAACGTCCTGACTTTC.

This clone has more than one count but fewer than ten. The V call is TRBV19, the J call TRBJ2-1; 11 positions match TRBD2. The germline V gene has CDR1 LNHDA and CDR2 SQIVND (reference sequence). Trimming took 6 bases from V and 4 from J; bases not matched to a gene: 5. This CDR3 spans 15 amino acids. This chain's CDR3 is CASSRLAGTYNEQFF. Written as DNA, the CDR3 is TGTGCCAGTAGCAGACTAGCGGGAACGTACAATGAGCAGTTCTTC.

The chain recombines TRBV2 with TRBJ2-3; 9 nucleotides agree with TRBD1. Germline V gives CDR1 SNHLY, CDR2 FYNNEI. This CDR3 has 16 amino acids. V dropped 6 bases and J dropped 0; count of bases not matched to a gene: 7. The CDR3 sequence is CASRAGTGRSTDTQYF. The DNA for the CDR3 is TGTGCCAGCAGGGCAGGGACAGGGAGAAGCACAGATACGCAGTATTTT.

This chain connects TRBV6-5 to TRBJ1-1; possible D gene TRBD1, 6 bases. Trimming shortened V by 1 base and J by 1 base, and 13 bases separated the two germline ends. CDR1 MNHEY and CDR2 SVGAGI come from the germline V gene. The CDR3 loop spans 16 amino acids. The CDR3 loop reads CASSYFRGQKNTEAFF. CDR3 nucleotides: TGTGCCAGCAGTTACTTCCGCGGACAGAAGAACACTGAAGCTTTCTTT.

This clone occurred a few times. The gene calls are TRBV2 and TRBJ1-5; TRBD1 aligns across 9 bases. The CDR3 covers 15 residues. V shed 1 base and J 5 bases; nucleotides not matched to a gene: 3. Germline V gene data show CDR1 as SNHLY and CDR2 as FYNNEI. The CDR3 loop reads CASSEEDRGYQPQHF. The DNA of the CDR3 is TGTGCCAGCAGTGAAGAAGACAGGGGGTATCAGCCCCAGCATTTT.